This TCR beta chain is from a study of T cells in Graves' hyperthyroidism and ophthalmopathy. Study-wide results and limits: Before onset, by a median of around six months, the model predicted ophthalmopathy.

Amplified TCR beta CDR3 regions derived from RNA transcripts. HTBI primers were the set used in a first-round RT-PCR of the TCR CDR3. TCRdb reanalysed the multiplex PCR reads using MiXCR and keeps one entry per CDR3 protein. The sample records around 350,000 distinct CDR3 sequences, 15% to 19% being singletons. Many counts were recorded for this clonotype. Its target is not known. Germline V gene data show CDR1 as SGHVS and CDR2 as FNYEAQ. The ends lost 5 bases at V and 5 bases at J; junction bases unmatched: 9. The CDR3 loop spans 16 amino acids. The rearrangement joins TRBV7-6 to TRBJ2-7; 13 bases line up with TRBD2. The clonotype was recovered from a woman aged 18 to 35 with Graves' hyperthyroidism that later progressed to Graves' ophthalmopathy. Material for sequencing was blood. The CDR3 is CASSPRTSGRVHEQYF. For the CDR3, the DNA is TGTGCCAGCAGCCCCCGGACTAGCGGGAGAGTCCACGAGCAGTACTTC.